This T cell receptor beta chain appears in the sequencing data of a study of blood T cell repertoires in COVID-19. Study background: Nucleic acid was either cDNA or gDNA, and it came from T cells, B-cell-depleted T cells, or PBMCs.

Germline V gene data show CDR1 as LGHNA and CDR2 as YSLEER. The CDR3 spans 15 residues. V lost 1 base and J 0 bases, leaving 10 bases between the germline ends. The method was immunoSEQ multiplex PCR; TCRdb's version includes in-frame clones alone and lacks a portion of them. The sample lists 150,000 or so clones; around 89% were seen once. Enrollment of patients from Seattle took place during active infection, with longitudinal follow-up. Sequences were obtained from peripheral blood. The genes are TRBV4-3 and TRBJ2-7, with D possibly TRBD2 on 5 matching bases. The TCR sequence derives from a man between 18 and 29 years old with COVID-19, enrolled during active disease. The CDR3 coding sequence is TGCGCCAGCAGCCAAGTTGAGGGCAGCTCCTACGAGCAGTACTTC. The encoded protein is CASSQVEGSSYEQYF.